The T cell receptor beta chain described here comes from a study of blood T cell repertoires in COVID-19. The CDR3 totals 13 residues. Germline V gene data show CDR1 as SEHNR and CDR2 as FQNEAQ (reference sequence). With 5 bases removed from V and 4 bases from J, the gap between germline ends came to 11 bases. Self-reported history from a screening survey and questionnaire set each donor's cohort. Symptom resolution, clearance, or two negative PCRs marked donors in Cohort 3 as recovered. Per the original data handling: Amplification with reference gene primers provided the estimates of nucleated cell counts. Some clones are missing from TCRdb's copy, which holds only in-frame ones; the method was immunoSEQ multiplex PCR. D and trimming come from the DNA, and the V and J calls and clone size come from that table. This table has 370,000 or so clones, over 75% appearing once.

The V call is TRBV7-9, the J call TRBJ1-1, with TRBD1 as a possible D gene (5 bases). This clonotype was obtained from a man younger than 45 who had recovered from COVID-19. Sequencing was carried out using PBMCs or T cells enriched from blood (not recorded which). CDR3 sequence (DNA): TGTGCCAGCAGCCCCGTGGGGGGCACTGAAGCTTTCTTT. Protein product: CASSPVGGTEAFF.